This T cell receptor beta chain was captured by sequencing in a study of CD8 T cells in cerebrospinal fluid in Alzheimer's disease. About the study: Two single-cell methods, plate-based nested PCR and droplet-based sequencing, assessed CSF clonal expansion. Whole-study results and caveats: Expanded clones of at least 3% were commoner in Alzheimer's patients than healthy subjects. EBV-specific clones were neither the most expanded nor enriched in Alzheimer's patients.

TCRdb reprocessed the 10x single-cell sequencing reads, keeping one entry per CDR3 protein, no DNA. The sample spans more than 1,000 distinct CDR3 sequences; the ten largest clones claim 6.5% to 9.5%. Every participant was in good physical condition without acute infectious disease. This clonotype registers medium-sized by frequency. Antigen: not known. Germline V gene sequence: CDR1 SGDLS, CDR2 YYNGEE. The CDR3 spans 15 residues. The sequence derives from a human donor in good health. The rearrangement uses TRBV9 and TRBJ2-5; TCRdb picks TRBD1, but there is no DNA to check that call. Specimen: cerebrospinal fluid. CDR3 in amino acids: CASSLSNREKETQYF.